The 17 T cell receptor beta chains listed next were all sequenced from one sample in a study of T cells in Graves' hyperthyroidism and ophthalmopathy. TCR beta CDR3 sequences were amplified from RNA transcripts. Researchers ran a first-round RT-PCR on the TCR CDR3 using the HTBI primer set. TCRdb re-called the multiplex PCR reads through MiXCR, storing one row per CDR3 protein. The sample yields about 300,000 distinct CDR3 sequences, roughly 18% seen once. Specimen: blood. All receptors derive from a man aged 45 to 65 with Graves' ophthalmopathy.

CDR3 in DNA: TGTGCCAGCAGTTTGGAGACGCACACCGGGGAGCTGTTTTTT. This encodes CASSLETHTGELFF. J is TRBJ2-2 and V is TRBV27; no clear D gene. CDR3 length: 14 residues. With 3 bases removed from V and 3 bases from J, the gap between germline ends came to 8 bases. Germline CDR1 is MNHEY and CDR2 is SMNVEV (reference sequence).

This clonotype was seen ten or more times. The chain carries TRBV2 and TRBJ2-7; D is perhaps TRBD1 or TRBD2 (5 bases each). The V end lost 10 bases, the J end lost 0 bases, and 13 bases lay between the germline ends. The CDR3 is 13 amino acids. Germline V gene data show CDR1 as SNHLY and CDR2 as FYNNEI. The CDR3 is CAIDRDGSYEQYF. DNA for the CDR3: TGTGCCATAGACCGGGACGGCTCCTACGAGCAGTACTTC.

This clonotype was recorded a few times. The chain recombines TRBV15 with TRBJ1-5; 10 bases are shared with TRBD1. Losses at the gene ends were 5 bases for V and 6 bases for J; bases not matched to a gene: 7. CDR1 and CDR2 from the germline V gene are LNHNV and YYDKDF (reference sequence). This CDR3 region has 15 residues. The CDR3 region has the DNA TGTGCCACCAGCCATGGACAGGGGGGGACTCAGCCCCAGCATTTT. It codes for CATSHGQGGTQPQHF.

This clonotype was counted a few times. V is TRBV20-1 and J is TRBJ1-2; 9 positions agree with TRBD1. The J segment lost 7 bases and the V segment lost 5 bases, leaving 5 bases of the junction unmatched. Germline V lookup: CDR1 DFQATT, CDR2 SNEGSKA (reference sequence). The CDR3 runs to 12 residues. CDR3: CSAGTGGSGYTF. The CDR3 DNA follows: TGCAGTGCTGGAACAGGGGGCTCTGGCTACACCTTC.

This clonotype was picked up many times. The chain carries TRBV30 and TRBJ1-2; D not resolved. The CDR3 loop spans 11 amino acids. Deletions cut 7 bases from V and 8 bases from J, with 14 bases between. Per germline, CDR1 GTSNPN and CDR2 SVGIG (reference sequence). Written as DNA, the CDR3 is TGTGCCTCCTCGGACCACCAAGGCTACACCTTC. It encodes CASSDHQGYTF. The full variable domain, rest sourced from reference TRBV30 and TRBJ1-2, is SQTIHQWPATLVQPVGSPLSLECTVEGTSNPNLYWYRQAAGRGLQLLFYSVGIGQISSEVPQNLSASRPQDRQFILSSKKLLLSDSGFYLCASSDHQGYTFGSGTRLTVV.

This clonotype was counted ten times or more. V is TRBV28 and J is TRBJ2-3; D is perhaps TRBD2 (6 bases). The germline V gene has CDR1 MDHEN and CDR2 SYDVKM. The length of the CDR3 is 15 residues. Trimming shortened V by 4 bases and J by 4 bases, and 15 bases separated the two germline ends. The CDR3 DNA reads TGTGCCAGCAGTTCGCCTAGGAGGGCAGCAGATACGCAGTATTTT. It specifies CASSSPRRAADTQYF.

This clonotype was observed a handful of times. The chain carries TRBV20-1 and TRBJ2-1; 7 bases align to TRBD1. Per the germline V gene, CDR1 is DFQATT and CDR2 is SNEGSKA (reference sequence). This CDR3 comprises 15 residues. J was trimmed by 12 bases and V by 1 base; bases with no gene match: 15. This CDR3 reads CSARAGQASNEAQFF. Here the CDR3 DNA reads TGCAGTGCTAGAGCAGGACAGGCCTCCAATGAAGCGCAGTTCTTC.

A few counts support this clonotype. DNA of the CDR3: TGTGCCAGCAGCGAGGGGGGGCGGTCGAACACCGGGGAGCTGTTTTTT. Translating gives CASSEGGRSNTGELFF. This rearrangement joins TRBV9 to TRBJ2-2; perhaps TRBD2 as D (7 bases). The germline V and J ends were trimmed by 3 bases and 0 bases, with 12 bases remaining between them. The germline CDR1 and CDR2 sequences are SGDLS and YYNGEE. The CDR3 runs to 16 residues.

This clonotype was picked up many times. The chain couples TRBV18 to TRBJ2-5; TRBD1 agrees at 8 bases. The length of the CDR3 is 14 residues. Germline CDR1 and CDR2: KGHSH and LQKENI. V lost 4 bases, J lost 2 bases, and 3 bases stayed unmatched. CDR3 sequence (DNA): TGTGCCAGCTCACGAAACAGGGGGCAAGAGACCCAGTACTTC. Translated, it gives CASSRNRGQETQYF.

The J gene is TRBJ2-2, the V gene TRBV12-5, with 11 bases matching TRBD2. This CDR3 has 16 amino acids. The V gene end was trimmed by 4 bases and the J gene end by 5 bases; junction bases not matched to a gene: 6. The germline V gene encodes CDR1 LGHNT and CDR2 FRNRAP. Here the CDR3 reads CASGWSSGRSTGELFF. CDR3 bases: TGTGCTAGTGGTTGGTCTAGCGGGAGGTCGACCGGGGAGCTGTTTTTT.

The chain joins TRBV20-1 to TRBJ2-1, with TRBD2 identical over 8 bases. CDR1 is DFQATT and CDR2 is SNEGSKA in the germline V gene (reference sequence). Trimming removed 0 bases from V and 5 bases from J; junction bases left unmatched: 6. This CDR3 region has 15 residues. CDR3: CSAREVTSADNEQFF. CDR3 DNA: TGCAGTGCTAGAGAGGTGACTAGCGCCGACAATGAGCAGTTCTTC.

This clonotype was counted ten times or more. The chain links TRBV5-1 to TRBJ2-1, with D possibly matching TRBD1 (6 bases). This CDR3 contains 15 residues. Germline CDR1 and CDR2: SGHRS and YFSETQ. Trimming cost V 2 bases and J 4 bases, with 13 bases left between them. The CDR3 DNA reads TGCGCCAGCAGCTTCCAATCCGGGACATACAATGAGCAGTTCTTC. Amino acid sequence: CASSFQSGTYNEQFF.

The rearrangement joins TRBV4-1 to TRBJ1-2; the D is unclear. Germline CDR1 MGHRA, CDR2 YSYEKL. The V end lost 1 base, the J end lost 6 bases, and 9 bases lay between the germline ends. The CDR3 is made up of 13 amino acids. CDR3 in amino acids: CASSQGGKDGYTF. The CDR3 nucleotides read TGCGCCAGCAGCCAAGGAGGGAAAGATGGCTACACCTTC.

J is TRBJ2-7 and V is TRBV5-1, with 9 bases identical to TRBD1. Germline CDR1 SGHRS, CDR2 YFSETQ. This CDR3 has 16 amino acids. Trimming removed 1 base from V and 5 bases from J; junction bases left unmatched: 10. CDR3 amino acids: CASSLLGDRVTDEQYF. The CDR3 DNA reads as TGCGCCAGCAGCTTGCTAGGGGACAGGGTGACGGACGAGCAGTACTTC.

The gene calls are TRBV27 and TRBJ1-4, with 9 bases fitting TRBD1. The CDR3 covers 15 residues. V gave up 5 bases and J gave up 4 bases; unmatched junction bases: 5. Germline V gene sequence: CDR1 MNHEY, CDR2 SMNVEV (reference sequence). This CDR3 reads CASSPSTGGNEKLFF. CDR3 coding DNA: TGTGCCAGCAGTCCTTCGACAGGGGGTAATGAAAAACTGTTTTTT.

This clonotype was counted a few times. The chain employs TRBV29-1 and TRBJ1-1; no clear D. The V end lost 2 bases, the J end lost 0 bases, and 7 bases lay between the germline ends. CDR3 length: 13 residues. CDR1 SQVTM and CDR2 ANQGSEA come from the germline V gene. CDR3 amino acids: CSVEISMNTEAFF. In nucleotides, the CDR3 is TGCAGCGTTGAAATCAGCATGAACACTGAAGCTTTCTTT. The variable domain in full, completed from reference TRBV29-1 and TRBJ1-1, reads SAVISQKPSRDICQRGTSLTIQCQVDSQVTMMFWYRQQPGQSLTLIATANQGSEATYESGFVIDKFPISRPNLTFSTLTVSNMSPEDSSIYLCSVEISMNTEAFFGQGTRLTVV.

This chain uses TRBV28 with TRBJ2-3; D uncertain. This CDR3 region has 16 residues. Germline V gene data show CDR1 as MDHEN and CDR2 as SYDVKM. Between the trimmed V and J ends, which lost 6 bases and 1 base, there was a span of 17 bases. The CDR3 DNA follows: TGTGCCAGCAGCCTGCATTCCCCCCCCGGCACAGATACGCAGTATTTT. It encodes CASSLHSPPGTDTQYF.